These T cell receptor beta chains were read from a single sample in a study of T cell changes during pregnancy in multiple sclerosis. Profiling relied on immunoSEQ multiplex PCR, and the TCRdb table lists in-frame clones only, not all of them. The table includes 90,000 to 120,000 clones, roughly 90% detected once. This specimen consisted of peripheral blood, obtained after pregnancy. The receptors here all came from a female donor with multiple sclerosis, enrolled in a pregnancy study. Each CDR3 is given with its conserved first and last residue. A D gene is named only where the DNA matches it firmly. Clone size appears in some rows only: once, few, many, or a class for an expanded clone.

v_call	d_call	j_call	clone_size	cdr3_nt	cdr3_aa
TRBV9	TRBD2	TRBJ2-5	NA	TGTGCCAGCAGCGTAGACCCCCGGACTAGCGGGGGGGTGGGGCGAGAGACCCAGTACTTC	CASSVDPRTSGGVGRETQYF
TRBV10-3	TRBD1	TRBJ1-4	NA	TGTGCCATCAGTAGGACAGGGGGGAATGAAAAACTGTTTTTT	CAISRTGGNEKLFF
TRBV1	NA	TRBJ1-2	NA	TGCACCAGCAGCGAGGTACGGAACTATGGCTACACCTTC	CTSSEVRNYGYTF
TRBV5-1	TRBD1	TRBJ2-3	NA	TGCGCCAGCAGCTTGGAGGGGGCCGGGGCAGATACGCAGTATTTT	CASSLEGAGADTQYF
TRBV4-1	NA	TRBJ2-5	NA	TGCGCCAGCAGCCAAGGTTTTGTGTCGGAGACCCAGTACTTC	CASSQGFVSETQYF
TRBV6-1	NA	TRBJ1-5	NA	TGTGCCAGCAGTGCCCACGGGACACACTATAGCAATCAGCCCCAGCATTTT	CASSAHGTHYSNQPQHF
TRBV11-3	TRBD2	TRBJ2-1	NA	TGTGCCAGCAGCCCAACCACTAGCGGGGGCCTTCCCAATGAGCAGTTCTTC	CASSPTTSGGLPNEQFF
TRBV7-2	NA	TRBJ1-5	NA	TGTGCCAGCAGCTCTCAGGGGCCCCAGCCCCAGCATTTT	CASSSQGPQPQHF
TRBV6-4	TRBD1	TRBJ2-5	NA	TGTGCCAGCAGTATTTCAGGGGGAGAGACCCAGTACTTC	CASSISGGETQYF
TRBV7-9	TRBD1	TRBJ1-3	NA	TGTGCCAGCAGCTCCCTGAAGGGGGCGGCTGGAAACACCATATATTTT	CASSSLKGAAGNTIYF
TRBV11-2	TRBD1	TRBJ2-7	NA	TGTGCCAGCAGCTACAACCCCCAAAGACAGGGTTCACGGGAGCAGTACTTC	CASSYNPQRQGSREQYF
TRBV11-1	TRBD2	TRBJ2-3	NA	TGTGCCAGCAGCAGGCGGGGGGTCAGCACAGATACGCAGTATTTT	CASSRRGVSTDTQYF
TRBV29-1	TRBD1	TRBJ2-2	once	TGCAGCGTTGGGGGGACAGGGGAAACCGGGGAGCTGTTTTTT	CSVGGTGETGELFF
TRBV6-1	NA	TRBJ2-5	NA	TGTGCCAGCATCCGGGAGACCCAGTACTTC	CASIRETQYF
TRBV29-1	TRBD1	TRBJ1-1	NA	TGCAGCGGCGGACAGGTCAACACTGAAGCTTTCTTT	CSGGQVNTEAFF
TRBV7-2	NA	TRBJ1-1	NA	TGTGCCATACAAGCGATGATGAACACTGAAGCTTTCTTT	CAIQAMMNTEAFF
TRBV6-5	NA	TRBJ2-7	NA	TGTGCCACCCGACTAGGTAGCTACGAGCAGTACTTC	CATRLGSYEQYF
TRBV13	TRBD1	TRBJ2-7	NA	TGTGCCAGCAGCTCAACCGGGACAGGCTCCTACGAGCAGTACTTC	CASSSTGTGSYEQYF
TRBV5-1	TRBD2	TRBJ2-3	NA	TGCGCCAGCAGTCAGACTAGCCTAAATACAGATACGCAGTATTTT	CASSQTSLNTDTQYF
TRBV27	TRBD1	TRBJ2-7	once	TGTGCCAGCAGTTTATCGTCGGGACAGGGCTCCTACGAGCAGTACTTC	CASSLSSGQGSYEQYF
TRBV5-5	NA	TRBJ1-3	once	TGTGCCAGCAGCTTGACGGGCTCTGGAAACACCATATATTTT	CASSLTGSGNTIYF
TRBV19	NA	TRBJ1-2	once	TGTGCCAGTGCTCCAGGGCCTACTAACTATGGCTACACCTTC	CASAPGPTNYGYTF
TRBV13	TRBD1	TRBJ2-7	NA	TGTGCCAGCAGCTCCTCGGGACAGGGCTACCACGAGCAGTACTTC	CASSSSGQGYHEQYF
TRBV5-1	TRBD1	TRBJ2-5	once	TGCGCCAGCAGCGGGGGACAGGGTGAGGAGACCCAGTACTTC	CASSGGQGEETQYF
TRBV19	NA	TRBJ1-5	NA	TGTGCCAGTAGCGGCCGGCACAGGATTTCTTCTTTGTATAGCAATCAGCCCCAGCATTTT	CASSGRHRISSLYSNQPQHF
TRBV6-1	NA	TRBJ1-1	NA	TGTGCCAGCAGTGTGAAGAGGCCCATTTTCACTGAAGCTTTCTTT	CASSVKRPIFTEAFF
TRBV27	NA	TRBJ1-1	NA	TGTGCCAGCAGTCCCCTCAGGCAGGACACTGAAGCTTTCTTT	CASSPLRQDTEAFF
TRBV27	NA	TRBJ2-7	NA	TGTGCCAGTCGGGGGTACTCCTACGAGCAGTACTTC	CASRGYSYEQYF
TRBV10-3	NA	TRBJ1-4	NA	TGTGCCATCAGTGGAGGAGGTAGTGAAAAACTGTTTTTT	CAISGGGSEKLFF
TRBV25-1	NA	TRBJ2-2	NA	TGTGCCAGCAGTGGGGGGGACAGACTACTCACCGGGGAGCTGTTTTTT	CASSGGDRLLTGELFF
TRBV27	TRBD1	TRBJ2-3	NA	TGTGCCAGCATCAAAACAGGGGCAGGGGATACGCAGTATTTT	CASIKTGAGDTQYF
TRBV7-9	TRBD1	TRBJ1-5	NA	TGTGCCAGCAGCGTCGAAAGACAGGGGTTCGGTCAGCCCCAGCATTTT	CASSVERQGFGQPQHF
TRBV5-1	TRBD2	TRBJ2-3	NA	TGCGCCAGCAGCTTGGTTGCGGGGGGGGAGGCAGATACGCAGTATTTT	CASSLVAGGEADTQYF
TRBV6-1	NA	TRBJ1-3	NA	TGTGCCAGCAGTAGGCAGGGATACGGAAACACCATATATTTT	CASSRQGYGNTIYF
TRBV7-8	TRBD1	TRBJ1-4	NA	TGTGCCAGCAGCTGGGGACAGGCGAATGAAAAACTGTTTTTT	CASSWGQANEKLFF
TRBV19	TRBD1	TRBJ1-2	once	TGTGCCAGTCTTTCAGGGGGCGGATTAGGTGGCTACACCTTC	CASLSGGGLGGYTF
TRBV7-2	NA	TRBJ1-2	NA	TGTGCCAGCATCGCAGGCAACTATGGCTACACCTTC	CASIAGNYGYTF
TRBV6-5	TRBD1	TRBJ2-1	NA	TGTGCCAGCAGTTCCCGGGACAGTCTCAATGAGCAGTTCTTC	CASSSRDSLNEQFF
TRBV30	NA	TRBJ1-1	NA	TGTGCCTGGGCCTGGGAGTTAGAAACTGAAGCTTTCTTT	CAWAWELETEAFF
TRBV5-6	NA	TRBJ2-7	NA	TGTGCCAGCAGCCGTCCTATAAGCGACGACTCAACCTACGAGCAGTACTTC	CASSRPISDDSTYEQYF
TRBV19	NA	TRBJ1-2	NA	TGTGCCAGTAGTATAACATGGCGGACTAACCGCTACTATGACTATGGCTACACCTTC	CASSITWRTNRYYDYGYTF
TRBV29-1	TRBD2	TRBJ2-5	NA	TGCAGCGTTGAGCAAGGCGGGGGGGGTGACGAGACCCAGTACTTC	CSVEQGGGGDETQYF
TRBV19	TRBD2	TRBJ2-7	NA	TGTGCCAGTAGTACCCTAGCGGGGGACTCCTACGAGCAGTACTTC	CASSTLAGDSYEQYF
TRBV29-1	NA	TRBJ1-1	NA	TGCAGCGGGCGGGGGGCGCTGAACACTGAAGCTTTCTTT	CSGRGALNTEAFF
TRBV9	NA	TRBJ2-5	NA	TGTGCCAGCAGCCGAAAGGACCGAGGGGAGACCCAGTACTTC	CASSRKDRGETQYF
TRBV4-1	NA	TRBJ1-1	NA	TGCGCCAGCAGCCAAGATGGCGGGAACACTGAAGCTTTCTTT	CASSQDGGNTEAFF